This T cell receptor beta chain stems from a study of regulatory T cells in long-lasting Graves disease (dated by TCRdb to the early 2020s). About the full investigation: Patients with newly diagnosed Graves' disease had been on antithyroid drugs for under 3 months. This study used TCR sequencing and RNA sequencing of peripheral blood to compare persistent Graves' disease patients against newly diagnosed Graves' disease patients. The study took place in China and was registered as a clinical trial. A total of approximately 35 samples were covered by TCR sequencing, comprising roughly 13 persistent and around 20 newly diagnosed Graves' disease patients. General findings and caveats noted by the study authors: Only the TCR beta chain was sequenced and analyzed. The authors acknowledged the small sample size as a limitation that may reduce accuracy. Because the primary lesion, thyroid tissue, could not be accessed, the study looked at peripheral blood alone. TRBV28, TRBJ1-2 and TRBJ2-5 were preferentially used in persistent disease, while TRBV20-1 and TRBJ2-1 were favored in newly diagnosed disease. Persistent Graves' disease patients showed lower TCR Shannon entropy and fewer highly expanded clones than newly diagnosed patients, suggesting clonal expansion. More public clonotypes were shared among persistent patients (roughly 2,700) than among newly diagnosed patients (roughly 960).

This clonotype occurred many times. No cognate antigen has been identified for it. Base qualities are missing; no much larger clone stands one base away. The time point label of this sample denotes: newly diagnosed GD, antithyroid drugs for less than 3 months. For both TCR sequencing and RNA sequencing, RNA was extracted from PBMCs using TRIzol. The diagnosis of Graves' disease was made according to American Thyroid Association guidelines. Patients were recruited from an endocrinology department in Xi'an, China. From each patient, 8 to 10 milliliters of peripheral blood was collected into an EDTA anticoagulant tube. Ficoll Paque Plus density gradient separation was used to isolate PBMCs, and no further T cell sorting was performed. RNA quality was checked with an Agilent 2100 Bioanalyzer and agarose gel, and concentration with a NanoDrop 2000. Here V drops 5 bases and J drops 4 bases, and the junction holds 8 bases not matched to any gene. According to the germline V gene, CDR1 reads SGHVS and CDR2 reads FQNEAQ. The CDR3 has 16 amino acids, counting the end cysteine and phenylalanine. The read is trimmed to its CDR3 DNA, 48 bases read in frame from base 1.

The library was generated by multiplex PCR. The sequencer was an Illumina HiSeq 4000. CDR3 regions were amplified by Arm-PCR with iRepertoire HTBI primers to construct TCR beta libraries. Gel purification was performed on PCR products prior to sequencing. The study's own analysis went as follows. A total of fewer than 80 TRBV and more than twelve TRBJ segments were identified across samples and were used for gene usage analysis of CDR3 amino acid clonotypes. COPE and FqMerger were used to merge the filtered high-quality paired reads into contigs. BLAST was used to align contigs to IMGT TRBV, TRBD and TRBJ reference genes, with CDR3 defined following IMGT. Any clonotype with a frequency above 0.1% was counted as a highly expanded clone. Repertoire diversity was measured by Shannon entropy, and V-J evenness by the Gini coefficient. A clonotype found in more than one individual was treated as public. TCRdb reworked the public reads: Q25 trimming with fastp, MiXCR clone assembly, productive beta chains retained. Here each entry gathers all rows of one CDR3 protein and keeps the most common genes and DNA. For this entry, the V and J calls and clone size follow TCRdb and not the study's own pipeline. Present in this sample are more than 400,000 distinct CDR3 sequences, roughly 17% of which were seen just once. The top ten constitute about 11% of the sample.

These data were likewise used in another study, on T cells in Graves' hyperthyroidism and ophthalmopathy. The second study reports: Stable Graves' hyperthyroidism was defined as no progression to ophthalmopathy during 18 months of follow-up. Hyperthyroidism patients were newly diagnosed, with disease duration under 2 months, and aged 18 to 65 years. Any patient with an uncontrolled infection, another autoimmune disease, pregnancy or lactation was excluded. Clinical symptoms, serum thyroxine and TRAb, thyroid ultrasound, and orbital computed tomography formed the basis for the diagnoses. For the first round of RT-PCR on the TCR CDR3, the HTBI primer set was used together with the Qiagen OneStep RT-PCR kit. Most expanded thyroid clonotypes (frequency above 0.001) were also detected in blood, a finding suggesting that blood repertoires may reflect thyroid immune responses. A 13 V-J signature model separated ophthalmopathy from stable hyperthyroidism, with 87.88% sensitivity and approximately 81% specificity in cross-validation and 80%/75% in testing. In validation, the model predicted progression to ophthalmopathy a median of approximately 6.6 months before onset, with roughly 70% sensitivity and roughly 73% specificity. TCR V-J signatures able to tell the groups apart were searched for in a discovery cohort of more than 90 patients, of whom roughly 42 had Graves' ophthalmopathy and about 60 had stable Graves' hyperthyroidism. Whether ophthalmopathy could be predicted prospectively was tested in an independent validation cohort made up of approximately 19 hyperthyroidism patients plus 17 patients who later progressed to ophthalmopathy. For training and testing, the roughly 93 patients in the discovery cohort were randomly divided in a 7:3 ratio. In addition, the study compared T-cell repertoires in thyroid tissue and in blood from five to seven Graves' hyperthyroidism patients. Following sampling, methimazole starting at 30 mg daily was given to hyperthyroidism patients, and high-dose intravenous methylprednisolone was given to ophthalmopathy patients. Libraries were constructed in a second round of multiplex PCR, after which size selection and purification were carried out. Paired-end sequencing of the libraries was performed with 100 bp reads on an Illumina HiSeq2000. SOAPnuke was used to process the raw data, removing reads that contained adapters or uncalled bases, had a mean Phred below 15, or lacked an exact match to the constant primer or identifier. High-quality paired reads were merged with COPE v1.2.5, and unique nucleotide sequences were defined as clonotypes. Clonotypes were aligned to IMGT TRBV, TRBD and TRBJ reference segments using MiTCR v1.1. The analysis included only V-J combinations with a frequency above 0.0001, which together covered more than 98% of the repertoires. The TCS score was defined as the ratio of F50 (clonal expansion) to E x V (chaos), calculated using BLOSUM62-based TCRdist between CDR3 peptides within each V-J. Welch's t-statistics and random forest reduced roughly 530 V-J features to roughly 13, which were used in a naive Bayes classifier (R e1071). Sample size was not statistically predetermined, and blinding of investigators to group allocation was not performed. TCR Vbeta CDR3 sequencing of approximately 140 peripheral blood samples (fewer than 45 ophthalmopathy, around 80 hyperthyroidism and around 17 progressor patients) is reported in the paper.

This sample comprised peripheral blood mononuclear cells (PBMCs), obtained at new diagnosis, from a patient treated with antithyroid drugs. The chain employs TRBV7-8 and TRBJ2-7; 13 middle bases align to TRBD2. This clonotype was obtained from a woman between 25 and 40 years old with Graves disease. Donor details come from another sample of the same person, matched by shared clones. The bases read TGTGCCAGCAGCGGAGGACTAGCGGGAGACTCTTACGAGCAGTACTTC. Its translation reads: CASSGGLAGDSYEQYF.